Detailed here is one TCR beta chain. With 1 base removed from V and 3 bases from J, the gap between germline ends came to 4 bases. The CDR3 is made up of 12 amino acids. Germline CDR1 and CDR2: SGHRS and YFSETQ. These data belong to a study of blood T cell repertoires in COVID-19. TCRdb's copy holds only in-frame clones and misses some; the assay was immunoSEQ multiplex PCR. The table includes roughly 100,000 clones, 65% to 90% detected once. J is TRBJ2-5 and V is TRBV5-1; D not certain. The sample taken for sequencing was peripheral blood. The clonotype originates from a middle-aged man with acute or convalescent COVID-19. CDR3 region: CASSLSEETQYF. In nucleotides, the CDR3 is TGCGCCAGCAGCTTGTCCGAAGAGACCCAGTACTTC.